Listed here are 8 T cell receptor beta chains from one sample, sequenced in a study of tumor-infiltrating lymphocytes in primary liver carcinoma. Total RNA (around 510 ng) served as template for TCR beta cDNA synthesis primed by a constant-region primer. For TCR beta, libraries were produced by three nested multiplex PCR rounds using slightly modified ARM-PCR. Amplification in the first two PCR rounds was performed using TRBV1-TRBV30 forward primers and a C-beta reverse primer for approximately 10 cycles each. Each CDR3 protein gets one entry after TCRdb re-called the multiplex PCR reads with MiXCR. In the table there are roughly 70,000 distinct CDR3 sequences, about 65% of which are singletons. Unsorted bulk tissue (roughly 19-31 mg) underwent RNA and DNA co-extraction. The source material was liver tumor tissue from sampling region 4. Documented subset: tumor region T4, right-lateral pole. The receptors stem from a man between 35 and 55 years old with primary liver carcinoma and hepatitis B virus infection.

Comment on this clonotype: A read error may produce the germline difference seen at one junction end. V gene TRBV11-2 combines with J gene TRBJ2-4, with a possible D match to TRBD2 (5 bases). This CDR3 contains 14 residues. Germline V gene sequence: CDR1 SGHAT, CDR2 FQNNGV. The CDR3 loop reads CVSSQGAVRDIQYF. CDR3 in DNA: TGTGTCAGCAGCCAAGGAGCTGTGAGGGACATTCAGTACTTC. The full variable domain, in which reference TRBV11-2 and TRBJ2-4 provide the parts outside the CDR3, is EAGVAQSPRYKIIEKRQSVAFWCNPISGHATLYWYQQILGQGPKLLIQFQNNGVVDDSQLPKDRFSAERLKGVDSTLKIQPAKLEDSAVYLCVSSQGAVRDIQYFGAGTRLSVL.

The genes are TRBV10-3 and TRBJ2-3, with D possibly TRBD2 on 6 matching bases. The CDR3 is 16 residues long. Germline CDR1 and CDR2: ENHRY and SYGVKD. Deletions cut 6 bases from V and 15 bases from J, with 31 bases between. For the CDR3, the DNA is TGTGCCATCAGGCACACTGGCGGGGCTAGCACAGATACGCGATATTTT. It is translated as CAIRHTGGASTDTRYF.

Of note for this clonotype: A single base separates this from a much larger clone, so it may be a read error. The chain employs TRBV24-1 and TRBJ2-7; 10 bases map to TRBD2. Germline-derived CDR1 and CDR2 are KGHDR and SFDVKD. The CDR3 is 15 residues long. CDR3 bases: TGTACCACCTTTCAGAGACTAGCGGGTTACTACGAGCAGTACTTC. Protein: CTTFQRLAGYYEQYF.

About this clonotype itself: A junction end diverges from the germline sequence, so it may reflect a read error. The chain links TRBV12-3 or TRBV12-4 to TRBJ2-7; a weak D match, TRBD2 (5 bases). The CDR3 runs to 12 residues. Written as DNA, the CDR3 is TGTGCCAGGAGTTCCGGACTCCACGAGCAGTACTTC. Protein sequence: CARSSGLHEQYF.

This chain links TRBV29-1 with TRBJ2-7, with D perhaps given as TRBD1 or TRBD2 (5 bases each). The germline CDR1 and CDR2 sequences are SQVTM and ANQGSEA. The germline V and J ends were trimmed by 3 bases and 3 bases, with 12 bases remaining between them. CDR3 length: 13 residues. The chain's CDR3 is CSVEDGGGYEQYF. CDR3 nucleotides: TGCAGCGTTGAGGATGGGGGTGGCTACGAGCAGTACTTC.

Comment on this clonotype: Since no conserved phenylalanine or tryptophan closes the CDR3, a read error is the likely cause. The DNA is left out, because the CDR3 cannot be placed on it with certainty; the CDR3 is given as TCRdb lists it. The chain links TRBV6-5 to TRBJ1-2; the table's D call, TRBD1, was not checked against the DNA. The CDR3 totals 11 residues, both ends included. Germline assignment: CDR1 MNHEY and CDR2 SVGAGI. Here the CDR3 reads CASLGDRGYAS.

This clonotype was recorded many times. The chain uses TRBV6-2 or TRBV6-3 and TRBJ2-7; possibly TRBD1 for D (5 bases). Germline V gene data show CDR1 as MNHEY and CDR2 as SVGEGT. The V end lost 6 bases, the J end lost 6 bases, and 15 bases lay between the germline ends. The CDR3 contains 13 residues. The CDR3 DNA reads TGTGCCAGCAGCAGGGAAAAGTGGGTCGAGCAGTACTTC. This encodes CASSREKWVEQYF.

As concerns this clonotype: A much larger clone lies a single base off, so this may be a read error. The chain recombines TRBV6-2 or TRBV6-3 with TRBJ1-2; D gene ambiguous. Germline values: CDR1 MNHEY, CDR2 SVGEGT. This CDR3 spans 16 amino acids. Deletions cut 2 bases from V and 7 bases from J, with 20 bases between. As DNA, the CDR3 is TGTGCCAGCAGTTACCCCGCAGTGGGCTCCGGAGGTGGCTACACCTTC. Translated, it gives CASSYPAVGSGGGYTF.